Below are 11 T cell receptor beta chains sequenced from a single sample in a study of cytomegalovirus exposure and HLA in healthy donors. Primers: 60 Vbeta forward and 13 Jbeta reverse. Profiling relied on immunoSEQ multiplex PCR, and the TCRdb table lists in-frame clones only, not all of them. The repertoire holds roughly 200,000 clones, with about 80% as singletons. Sequencing was done on a sample of PBMCs. The receptors were gathered from a woman in her twenties or thirties in good health and CMV-seropositive.

This clone was observed a few times. The chain joins TRBV9 to TRBJ2-3; 11 positions match TRBD2. CDR3 size: 16 residues. Germline CDR1 is SGDLS and CDR2 is YYNGEE. Trimming removed 0 bases from V and 5 bases from J; junction bases left unmatched: 5. The CDR3: CASSVASGGPGDTQYF. CDR3 nucleotides: TGTGCCAGCAGCGTAGCTAGCGGGGGGCCGGGAGATACGCAGTATTTT. The whole variable domain, remainder taken from reference TRBV9 and TRBJ2-3, is DSGVTQTPKHLITATGQRVTLRCSPRSGDLSVYWYQQSLDQGLQFLIQYYNGEERAKGNILERFSAQQFPDLHSELNLSSLELGDSALYFCASSVASGGPGDTQYFGPGTRLTVL.

This clone has a handful of counts. V is TRBV5-4 and J is TRBJ1-1; 8 bases align to TRBD1. The germline CDR1 and CDR2 sequences are SGHNT and YYREEE (reference sequence). This CDR3 is built from 15 residues. Trimming at V came to 0 bases and at J to 1 base, leaving 2 bases not matched to a gene. The CDR3 region has the DNA TGTGCCAGCAGCTTGGCGCAGGGGGCGAACACTGAAGCTTTCTTT. As protein: CASSLAQGANTEAFF.

The V and J genes are TRBV9 and TRBJ1-2; D may be TRBD1 (6 bases). The germline gives CDR1 SGDLS, CDR2 YYNGEE. This CDR3 contains 14 residues. Trimming removed 4 bases from V and 4 bases from J, with 14 bases in between. In DNA, the CDR3 is TGTGCCAGCAGCAAGCGACAGGCGCTCTATGGCTACACCTTC. Amino acid sequence: CASSKRQALYGYTF.

The V call is TRBV7-2, the J call TRBJ1-6; 8 positions agree with TRBD1. With 6 bases clipped from V and 9 bases from J, the junction kept 4 bases outside the gene matches. CDR1 is SGHTA and CDR2 is FQGNSA in the germline V gene. This CDR3 spans 13 amino acids. The CDR3 DNA is TGTGCCAGCAGGGGACAGGCGGCTTCACCCCTCCACTTT. It specifies CASRGQAASPLHF.

The chain employs TRBV4-3 and TRBJ1-5; D remains unclear. Trimming took off 0 bases at V and 7 bases at J, with 22 bases between the two ends. In germline, CDR1 is LGHNA, CDR2 YSLEER. CDR3 length equals 18 residues. The CDR3 bases are TGCGCCAGCAGCCAAGATAGGTCCTTGGGGAGAGGAGGGCAGCCCCAGCATTTT. Protein product: CASSQDRSLGRGGQPQHF.

The V call is TRBV5-1, the J call TRBJ1-6; D remains ambiguous. Trimming took off 1 base at V and 8 bases at J, with 7 bases between the two ends. This CDR3 has 13 amino acids. The germline V gene encodes CDR1 SGHRS and CDR2 YFSETQ. CDR3 protein: CASSLLEDSPLHF. The CDR3 region has the DNA TGCGCCAGCAGCTTGTTAGAGGATTCACCCCTCCACTTT.

Only a few counts were recorded for this clone. The genes are TRBV10-1 and TRBJ2-1; 15 nucleotides agree with TRBD2. The CDR3 loop spans 16 amino acids. Trimming at V came to 5 bases and at J to 7 bases, leaving 6 bases not matched to a gene. Germline-derived CDR1 and CDR2 are WNHNN and SYGVQD (reference sequence). Here the CDR3 reads CASSPGLAGGWNEQFF. The CDR3 DNA follows: TGCGCCAGCAGTCCGGGACTAGCGGGGGGTTGGAATGAGCAGTTCTTC.

The J gene is TRBJ2-7, the V gene TRBV30; 11 positions match TRBD1. Germline CDR1 reads GTSNPN; CDR2 reads SVGIG (reference sequence). This CDR3 is built from 14 residues. Unmatched junction bases numbered 5, after V lost 4 bases and J lost 3 bases. The CDR3 region has the DNA TGTGCCTGGACACTCGGGACAGGGGGCTACGAGCAGTACTTC. It encodes CAWTLGTGGYEQYF. The full variable domain, completed using reference TRBV30 and TRBJ2-7, is SQTIHQWPATLVQPVGSPLSLECTVEGTSNPNLYWYRQAAGRGLQLLFYSVGIGQISSEVPQNLSASRPQDRQFILSSKKLLLSDSGFYLCAWTLGTGGYEQYFGPGTRLTVT.

The chain couples TRBV27 to TRBJ2-3; 8 bases align to TRBD2. The ends lost 6 bases at V and 6 bases at J; junction bases unmatched: 8. From germline, CDR1 is MNHEY and CDR2 SMNVEV (reference sequence). The CDR3 contains 14 residues. CDR3 protein: CASSLSGVRDTQYF. The CDR3, as DNA: TGTGCCAGCAGCCTTAGCGGGGTACGGGATACGCAGTATTTT.

The chain uses TRBV11-3 and TRBJ2-2; 7 bases are a match to TRBD2. Per the germline V gene, CDR1 is SGHNT and CDR2 is YENEEA. With 0 bases clipped from V and 2 bases from J, the junction kept 9 bases outside the gene matches. The CDR3 consists of 18 residues. CDR3 sequence: CASSLEPWGGTNTGELFF. DNA of the CDR3: TGTGCCAGCAGCTTAGAACCTTGGGGGGGAACAAACACCGGGGAGCTGTTTTTT.

This clone was detected only a few times. This rearrangement joins TRBV5-1 to TRBJ1-1; D gene ambiguous. CDR1 is SGHRS and CDR2 is YFSETQ in the germline V gene. Trimming took off 0 bases at V and 4 bases at J, with 16 bases between the two ends. The CDR3 runs to 16 residues. This CDR3 reads CASSLARRGSGTEAFF. Here the CDR3 DNA reads TGCGCCAGCAGCTTGGCCCGGAGAGGGTCCGGCACTGAAGCTTTCTTT.